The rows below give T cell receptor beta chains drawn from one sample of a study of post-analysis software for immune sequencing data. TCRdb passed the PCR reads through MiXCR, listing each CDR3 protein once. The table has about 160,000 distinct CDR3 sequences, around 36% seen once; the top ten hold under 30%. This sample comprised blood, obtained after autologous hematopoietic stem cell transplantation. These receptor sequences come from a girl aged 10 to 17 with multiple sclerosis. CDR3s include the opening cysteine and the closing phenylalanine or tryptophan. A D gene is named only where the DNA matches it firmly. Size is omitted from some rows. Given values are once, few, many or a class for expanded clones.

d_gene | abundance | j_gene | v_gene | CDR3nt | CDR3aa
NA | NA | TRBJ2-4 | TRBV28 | TGTGCCAGCAGTCTTTTAGGGCCGAAAAACATTCAGTACTTC | CASSLLGPKNIQYF
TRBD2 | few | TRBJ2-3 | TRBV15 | TGTGCCACCAGCAGAGAAGCGGGAGGGCCAGATACGCAGTATTTT | CATSREAGGPDTQYF
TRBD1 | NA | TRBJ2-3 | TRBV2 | TGTGCCAGCATTGGACAGGCCTACCCAGATACGCAGTATTTT | CASIGQAYPDTQYF
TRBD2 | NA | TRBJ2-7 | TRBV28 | TGTGCCAGCAGTTTAGATGGGGGGGACGACGAGCAGTACTTC | CASSLDGGDDEQYF
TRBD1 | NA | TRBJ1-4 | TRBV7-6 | TGTGCCAGCAGACAACACGGGACAGGGCATGAAAAACTGTTTTTT | CASRQHGTGHEKLFF
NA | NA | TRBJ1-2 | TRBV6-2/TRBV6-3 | TGTGCCAGCAGTTACGACCGGGAGCGGGGCTATGGCTACACCTTC | CASSYDRERGYGYTF
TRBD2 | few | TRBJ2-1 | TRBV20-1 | TGCAGTGCTGGACTAGCGGGAGATTACAATGAGCAGTTCTTC | CSAGLAGDYNEQFF
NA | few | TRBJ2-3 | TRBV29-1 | TGCAGCGTTGTTTATAGCACAGATACGCAGTATTTT | CSVVYSTDTQYF
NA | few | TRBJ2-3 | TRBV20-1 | TGCAGTGCTGGCTCCAGGCGTGTCACAGATACGCAGTATTTT | CSAGSRRVTDTQYF
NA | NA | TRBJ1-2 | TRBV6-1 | TGTGCCAGCAGTCCTAGCTCCCAAACCAACTATGGCTACACCTTC | CASSPSSQTNYGYTF
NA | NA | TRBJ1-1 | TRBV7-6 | TGTGCCAGCAGTCCGGGGGGGACCACTGAAGCTTTCTTT | CASSPGGTTEAFF
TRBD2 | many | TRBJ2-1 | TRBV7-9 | TGTGCCAGCAGCCCCACTAGCGGGAGGACGGCTGAGCAGTTCTTC | CASSPTSGRTAEQFF
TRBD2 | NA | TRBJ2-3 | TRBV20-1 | TGCAGTGCTAGAGTTAGCGGGAGGGCCTTTGGTACGCAGTATTTT | CSARVSGRAFGTQYF
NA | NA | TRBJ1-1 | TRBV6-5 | TGTGCCAGCAGTTTAAAGAACACTGAAGCTTTCTTT | CASSLKNTEAFF
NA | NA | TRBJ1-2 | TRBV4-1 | TGCGCCAGCAGCCAAGATAGGGCAGGGTATGGCTACACCTTC | CASSQDRAGYGYTF
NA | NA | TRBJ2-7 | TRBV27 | TGTGCCAGCAGTTGGGGACAGAGGGGGGCCGAGCAGTACTTC | CASSWGQRGAEQYF
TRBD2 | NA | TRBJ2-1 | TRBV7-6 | TGTGCCAGCAGCTCGACGGTGCGGGGCGGGAGTGTGTATGAGCAGTTCTTC | CASSSTVRGGSVYEQFF
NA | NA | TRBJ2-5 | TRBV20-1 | TGCAGGGCTAGGCGAAGCGGAGAGACCCAGTACTTC | CRARRSGETQYF
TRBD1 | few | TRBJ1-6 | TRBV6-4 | TGTGCCAGCAGTGACGGGACAGGGGATAATTCACCCCTCCACTTT | CASSDGTGDNSPLHF
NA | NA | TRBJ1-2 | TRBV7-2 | TGTGCCAGCAGCTTAGAGGCGGTAGGCTATGGCTACACCTTC | CASSLEAVGYGYTF
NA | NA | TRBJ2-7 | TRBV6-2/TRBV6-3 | TGTGCCAGCAGTTACTCTCGGTTCCGTGGGGAGCAGTACTTC | CASSYSRFRGEQYF
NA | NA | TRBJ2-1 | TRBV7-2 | TGTGCCAACAGCTTCCCAAGTACGGAGCAGTTCTTC | CANSFPSTEQFF
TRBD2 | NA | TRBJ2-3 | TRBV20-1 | TGCAGTGCTCGTCGGGGGGGGAGGACAGATACGCAGTATTTT | CSARRGGRTDTQYF
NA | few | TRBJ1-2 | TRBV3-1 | TGTGCCAGCAGTCGTGACAGCCGGTATGGCTACACCTTC | CASSRDSRYGYTF